Presented here are 5 T cell receptor beta chains from one specimen sequenced in a study of tumor-infiltrating lymphocytes in primary liver carcinoma (dated by TCRdb to the late 2010s). Sequenced using an Illumina HiSeq 2500. Using a constant-region primer and ProtoScript II reverse transcriptase, TCRbeta-specific cDNA was reverse-transcribed from around 500 ng total RNA. Three nested multiplex PCR rounds, following a slightly modified ARM-PCR procedure, were used to build the TCRbeta libraries. Each of the first two PCR rounds ran for approximately 10 cycles using multiplex TRBV1-TRBV30 forward primers together with a Cbeta reverse primer. TCRdb cleaned the public reads at Q25 with fastp, built clones with MiXCR and kept in-frame beta chains. CDR3 protein sequences are deduplicated, and each keeps its most common genes and DNA. A total of more than 85,000 distinct CDR3 sequences appear in this sample, roughly four fifths of them only once. Of the sample, approximately 20% is held by the ten largest clones.

Total RNA and DNA were co-extracted from about 19-30 mg of bulk tissue with the AllPrep DNA/RNA mini kit, without cell sorting. The sample taken for sequencing was liver tumor tissue from sampling region 3. What this sample's cell subset or site label stands for: tumor region T3, left-lateral pole. The receptors shown here come from a middle-aged man with primary liver carcinoma and hepatitis B virus infection.

Comments on this clonotype: Germline is not matched at one junction end, which may reflect a read error. This chain links TRBV6-1 with TRBJ2-2; D may correspond to TRBD1 or TRBD2 (5 bases each). The CDR3 runs 16 residues. Germline V gene lookup returns CDR1 MNHNS and CDR2 SASEGT. CDR3 loop: CTSSKTLQVNTGELFF. CDR3 nucleotides: TGTACCAGCAGTAAAACACTACAGGTGAATACCGGGGAACTGTTTTTT.

This clonotype occurred a few times. This chain links TRBV4-2 with TRBJ1-4, with TRBD1 as a possible D gene (6 bases). The V end was cut by 0 bases, the J end by 7 bases, with 21 bases between. Germline lookup yields CDR1 LGHNA and CDR2 YNFKEQ. The CDR3 is made up of 18 amino acids. Here the CDR3 DNA reads TGTGCCAGCAGCCAAGATCGTGCGCGGGGGGCAACCAGTGAAAAACTGTTTTTT. Amino acids: CASSQDRARGATSEKLFF.

A remark on this clonotype: Relative to the germline gene, one junction end is altered; a read error may explain this. The V and J genes are TRBV20-1 and TRBJ2-1; 12 nucleotides align to TRBD2. Germline CDR1 reads DFQATT; CDR2 reads SNEGSKA (reference sequence). The CDR3 runs to 16 residues. The CDR3 reads CSTRDARLAGVHEQFF. In nucleotides, the CDR3 is TGCAGTACTAGAGATGCGAGACTAGCGGGAGTACACGAGCAGTTCTTC.

Note on this clonotype: Likely a read error: the CDR3 ends without its conserved phenylalanine or tryptophan. This chain connects TRBV5-1 to TRBJ2-1, with TRBD2 identical over 9 bases. Germline V gene sequence: CDR1 SGHRS, CDR2 YFSETQ. This CDR3 spans 13 amino acids. With V trimmed by 6 bases and J by 9 bases, 7 bases remained unmatched. The DNA for the CDR3 is TGCGCCAGCACCTCGACGGGACTAGCTGAGCAGTTCTAC. Translating it yields CASTSTGLAEQFY.

The V call is TRBV4-3, the J call TRBJ2-5; possibly TRBD2 for D (6 bases). CDR3 length equals 12 residues. Trimming pared 3 bases from V and 4 bases from J, leaving 6 bases between. Germline lookup yields CDR1 LGHNA and CDR2 YSLEER. CDR3 region: CASSQGGETQYF. CDR3 DNA sequence: TGCGCCAGCAGCCAGGGGGGAGAGACCCAGTACTTC.